This T cell receptor (beta chain) was documented in a study of cytomegalovirus exposure and HLA in healthy donors. At the level of the study: Of the donors genotyped, several hundred in all, about 81% fell in the Caucasian-associated ancestry cluster. Study results and caveats: In a later analysis, across HLA loci, associated TCR counts were highest for DRB1, lowest for HLA-C. A classifier reportedly called cytomegalovirus status with high sensitivity and specificity.

PCR used 60 Vbeta primers and 13 Jbeta primers. Generated by immunoSEQ multiplex PCR, the TCRdb table keeps only in-frame clones and is missing some. The sample contains roughly 110,000 clones, about two thirds of which appear only once. About this clone: Its antigen remains unidentified.

The TCR sequence derives from a boy aged 5-17 years in good health and CMV-seronegative. The source material was PBMCs.

This CDR3 reads CAAGTQTVNTEAFF. CDR3 DNA sequence: TGTGCTGCGGGAACCCAGACAGTGAACACTGAAGCTTTCTTT. The chain uses TRBV12-5 and TRBJ1-1; D possibly corresponds to TRBD1 (5 bases). The V end lost 11 bases, the J end lost 0 bases, and 16 bases lay between the germline ends. The germline V gene encodes CDR1 LGHNT and CDR2 FRNRAP. The CDR3 totals 14 residues.